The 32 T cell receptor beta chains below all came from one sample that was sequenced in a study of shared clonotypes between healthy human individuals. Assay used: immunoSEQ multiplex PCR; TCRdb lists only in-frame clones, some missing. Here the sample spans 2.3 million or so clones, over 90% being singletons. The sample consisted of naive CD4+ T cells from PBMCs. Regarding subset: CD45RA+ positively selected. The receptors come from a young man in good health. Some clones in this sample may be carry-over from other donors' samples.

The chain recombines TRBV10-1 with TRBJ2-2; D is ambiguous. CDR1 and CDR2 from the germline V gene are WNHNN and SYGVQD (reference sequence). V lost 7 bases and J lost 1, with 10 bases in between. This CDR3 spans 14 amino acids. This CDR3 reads CASIDNRNTGELFF. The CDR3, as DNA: TGCGCCAGCATCGACAACAGGAACACCGGGGAGCTGTTTTTT.

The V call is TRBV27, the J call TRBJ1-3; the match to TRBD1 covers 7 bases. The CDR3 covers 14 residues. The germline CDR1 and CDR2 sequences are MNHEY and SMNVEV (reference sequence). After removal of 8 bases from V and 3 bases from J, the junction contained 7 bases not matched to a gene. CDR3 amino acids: CASQDRVLGNTIYF. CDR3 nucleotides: TGTGCCAGCCAAGACAGGGTGCTTGGAAACACCATATATTTT.

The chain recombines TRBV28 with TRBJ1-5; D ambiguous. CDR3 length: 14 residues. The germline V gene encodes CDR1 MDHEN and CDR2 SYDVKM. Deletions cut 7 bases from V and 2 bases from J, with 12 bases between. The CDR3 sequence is CASTPGSRNQPQHF. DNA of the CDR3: TGTGCCAGCACCCCGGGGAGCCGCAATCAGCCCCAGCATTTT.

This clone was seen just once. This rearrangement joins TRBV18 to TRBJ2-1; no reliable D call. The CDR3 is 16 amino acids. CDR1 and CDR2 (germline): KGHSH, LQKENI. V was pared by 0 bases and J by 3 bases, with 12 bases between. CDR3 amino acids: CASSPPNRLDYNEQFF. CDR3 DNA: TGTGCCAGCTCACCACCGAACAGACTGGACTACAATGAGCAGTTCTTC.

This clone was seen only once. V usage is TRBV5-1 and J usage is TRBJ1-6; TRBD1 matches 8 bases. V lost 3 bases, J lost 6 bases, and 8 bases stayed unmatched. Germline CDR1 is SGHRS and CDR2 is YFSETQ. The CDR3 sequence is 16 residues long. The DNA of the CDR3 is TGCGCCAGCAGCTCCGGGACAGGTGGAGCTAATTCACCCCTCCACTTT. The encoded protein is CASSSGTGGANSPLHF.

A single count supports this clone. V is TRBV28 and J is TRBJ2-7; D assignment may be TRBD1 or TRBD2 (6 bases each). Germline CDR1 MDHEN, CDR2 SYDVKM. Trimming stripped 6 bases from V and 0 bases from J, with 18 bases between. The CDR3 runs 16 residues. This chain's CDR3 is CASSSGGTRGSYEQYF. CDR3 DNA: TGTGCCAGCAGCTCAGGAGGGACACGTGGCTCCTACGAGCAGTACTTC.

This CDR3 is CASSLVPNNEKLFF. CDR3 coding DNA: TGTGCCAGCAGCTTGGTCCCGAATAATGAAAAACTGTTTTTT. This sequence joins TRBV5-5 and TRBJ1-4; the D is unclear. The CDR3 runs 14 residues. Germline lookup yields CDR1 SGHKS and CDR2 YYEKEE (reference sequence). V was shortened by 0 bases and J by 4 bases, with 7 bases between the two germline ends.

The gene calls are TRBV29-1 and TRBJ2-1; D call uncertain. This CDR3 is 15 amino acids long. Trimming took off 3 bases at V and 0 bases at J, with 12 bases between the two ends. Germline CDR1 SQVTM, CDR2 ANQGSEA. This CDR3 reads CSVEGGIISYNEQFF. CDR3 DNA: TGCAGCGTTGAGGGCGGAATCATCTCCTACAATGAGCAGTTCTTC.

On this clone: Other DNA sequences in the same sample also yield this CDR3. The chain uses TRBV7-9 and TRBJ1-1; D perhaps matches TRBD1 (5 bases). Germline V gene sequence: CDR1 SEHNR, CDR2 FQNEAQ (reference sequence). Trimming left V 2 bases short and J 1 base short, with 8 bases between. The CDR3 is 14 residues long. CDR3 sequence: CASSLNQGNTEAFF. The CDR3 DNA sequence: TGTGCCAGCAGCTTAAATCAGGGGAACACTGAAGCTTTCTTT.

CDR3 nucleotide sequence: TGTGCCAGCAGCTCCGGCACCGGGACAGGTTCCTACGAGCAGTACTTC. Translating gives CASSSGTGTGSYEQYF. The J gene is TRBJ2-7, the V gene TRBV7-2; 8 bases are a match to TRBD1. Germline assignment: CDR1 SGHTA and CDR2 FQGNSA. V was pared by 4 bases and J by 1 base, with 9 bases of the junction left unmatched. CDR3 size: 16 residues.

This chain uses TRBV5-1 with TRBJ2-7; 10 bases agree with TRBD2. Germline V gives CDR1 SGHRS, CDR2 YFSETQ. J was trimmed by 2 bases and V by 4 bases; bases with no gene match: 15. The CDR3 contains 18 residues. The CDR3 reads CASSRGLAGELEPYEQYF. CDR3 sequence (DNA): TGCGCCAGCAGCCGAGGGCTAGCGGGGGAACTCGAACCCTACGAGCAGTACTTC.

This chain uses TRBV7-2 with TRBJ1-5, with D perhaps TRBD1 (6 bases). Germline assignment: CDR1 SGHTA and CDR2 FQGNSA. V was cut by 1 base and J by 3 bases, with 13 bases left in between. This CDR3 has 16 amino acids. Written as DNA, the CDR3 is TGTGCCAGCAGCTTAGGCCAGGGGCGACCCAATCAGCCCCAGCATTTT. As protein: CASSLGQGRPNQPQHF. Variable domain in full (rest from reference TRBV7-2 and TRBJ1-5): GAGVSQSPSNKVTEKGKDVELRCDPISGHTALYWYRQSLGQGLEFLIYFQGNSAPDKSGLPSDRFSAERTGGSVSTLTIQRTQQEDSAVYLCASSLGQGRPNQPQHFGDGTRLSIL.

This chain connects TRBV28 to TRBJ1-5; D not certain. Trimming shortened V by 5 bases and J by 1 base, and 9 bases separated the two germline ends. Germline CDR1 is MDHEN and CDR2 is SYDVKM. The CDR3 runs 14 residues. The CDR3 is CASSPAGSNQPQHF. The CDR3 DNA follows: TGTGCCAGCAGTCCCGCGGGGAGCAATCAGCCCCAGCATTTT.

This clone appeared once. CDR3 protein: CARWVLWLSETQYF. CDR3 bases: TGTGCCAGATGGGTCCTATGGCTAAGCGAGACCCAGTACTTC. The gene calls are TRBV6-4 and TRBJ2-5; D gene ambiguous. The CDR3 is 14 amino acids. The germline V and J ends were trimmed by 9 bases and 5 bases, with 19 bases remaining between them. The germline CDR1 and CDR2 sequences are MRHNA and SNTAGT.

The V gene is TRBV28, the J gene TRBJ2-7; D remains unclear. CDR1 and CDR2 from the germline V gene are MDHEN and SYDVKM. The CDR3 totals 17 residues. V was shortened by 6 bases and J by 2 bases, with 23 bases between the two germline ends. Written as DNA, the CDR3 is TGTGCCAGCAGCCCCGGTGGGCTTGATTCCCGAACCTACGAGCAGTACTTC. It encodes CASSPGGLDSRTYEQYF.

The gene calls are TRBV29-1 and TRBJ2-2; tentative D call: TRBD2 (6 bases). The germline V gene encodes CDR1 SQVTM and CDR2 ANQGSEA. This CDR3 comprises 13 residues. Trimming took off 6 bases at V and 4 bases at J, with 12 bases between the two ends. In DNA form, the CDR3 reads TGCAGCGTGAGGGAGGCAGCCACCGGGGAGCTGTTTTTT. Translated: CSVREAATGELFF.

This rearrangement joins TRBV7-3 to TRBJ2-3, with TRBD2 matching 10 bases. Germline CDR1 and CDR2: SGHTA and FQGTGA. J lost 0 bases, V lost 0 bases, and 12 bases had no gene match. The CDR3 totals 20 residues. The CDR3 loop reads CASSLTAGLAVHSSTDTQYF. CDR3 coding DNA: TGTGCCAGCAGCTTAACCGCCGGACTAGCGGTTCACTCTAGCACAGATACGCAGTATTTT.

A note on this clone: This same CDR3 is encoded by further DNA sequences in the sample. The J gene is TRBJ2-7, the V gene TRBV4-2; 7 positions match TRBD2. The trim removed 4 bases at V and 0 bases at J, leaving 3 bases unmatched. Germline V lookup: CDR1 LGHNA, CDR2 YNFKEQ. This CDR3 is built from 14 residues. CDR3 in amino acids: CASSRSGTSYEQYF. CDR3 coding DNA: TGTGCCAGCAGCCGAAGCGGGACCTCCTACGAGCAGTACTTC.

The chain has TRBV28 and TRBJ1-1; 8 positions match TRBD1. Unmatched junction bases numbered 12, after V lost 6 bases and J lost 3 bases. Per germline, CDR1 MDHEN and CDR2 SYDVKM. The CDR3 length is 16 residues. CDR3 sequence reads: CASSPPRPGGHTEAFF. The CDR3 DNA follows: TGTGCCAGCAGCCCCCCCAGGCCAGGGGGCCACACTGAAGCTTTCTTT.

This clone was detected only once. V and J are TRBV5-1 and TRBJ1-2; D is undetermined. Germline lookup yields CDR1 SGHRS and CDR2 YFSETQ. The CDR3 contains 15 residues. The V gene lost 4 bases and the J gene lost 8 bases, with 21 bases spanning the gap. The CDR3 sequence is CASSVQTSAVGGYTF. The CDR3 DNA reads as TGCGCCAGCAGCGTCCAAACGTCGGCCGTGGGGGGCTACACCTTC.

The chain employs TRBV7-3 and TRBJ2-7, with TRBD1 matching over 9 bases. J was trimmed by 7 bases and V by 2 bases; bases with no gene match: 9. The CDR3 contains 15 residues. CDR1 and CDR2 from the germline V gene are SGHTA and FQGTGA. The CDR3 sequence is CASSLYGTGFEEQYF. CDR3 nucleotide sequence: TGTGCCAGCAGCTTATATGGGACAGGGTTTGAGGAGCAGTACTTC.

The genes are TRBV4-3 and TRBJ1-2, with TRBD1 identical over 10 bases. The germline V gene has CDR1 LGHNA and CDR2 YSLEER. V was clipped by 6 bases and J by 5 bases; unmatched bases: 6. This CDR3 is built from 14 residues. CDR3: CASRRDRGLYGYTF. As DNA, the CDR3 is TGCGCCAGCAGACGCGACAGGGGGCTATATGGCTACACCTTC.

In DNA, the CDR3 is TGTGCCAGCAGGTCAACAGGGAGGTCCTACAATGAGCAGTTCTTC. This codes for CASRSTGRSYNEQFF. This rearrangement joins TRBV28 to TRBJ2-1, with D perhaps matching TRBD1 or TRBD2 (6 bases each). V dropped 6 bases and J dropped 1 base, with 13 bases sitting between them. CDR1 and CDR2 (germline): MDHEN, SYDVKM. This CDR3 comprises 15 residues.

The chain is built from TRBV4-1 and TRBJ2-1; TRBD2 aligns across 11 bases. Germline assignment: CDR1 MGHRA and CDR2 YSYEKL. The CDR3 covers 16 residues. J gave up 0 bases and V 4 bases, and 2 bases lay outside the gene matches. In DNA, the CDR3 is TGCGCCAGCAGCCCCGGGACTAGCGGCTCCTACAATGAGCAGTTCTTC. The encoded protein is CASSPGTSGSYNEQFF.

The CDR3 sequence: CASSLGQGEPYEQYF. The CDR3 DNA follows: TGTGCCAGCAGCTTAGGGCAGGGTGAGCCCTACGAGCAGTACTTC. The gene calls are TRBV7-3 and TRBJ2-7; D may be TRBD1 (5 bases). Trimming left V 2 bases short and J 2 bases short, with 13 bases between. Germline V gives CDR1 SGHTA, CDR2 FQGTGA. The CDR3 has 15 amino acids.

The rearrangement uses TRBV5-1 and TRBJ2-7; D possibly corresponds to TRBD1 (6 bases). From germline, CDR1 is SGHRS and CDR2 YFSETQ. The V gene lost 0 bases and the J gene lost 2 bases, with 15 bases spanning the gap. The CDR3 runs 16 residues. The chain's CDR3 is CASSLEGQPLAYEQYF. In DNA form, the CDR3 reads TGCGCCAGCAGCTTGGAAGGACAGCCCCTCGCCTACGAGCAGTACTTC.

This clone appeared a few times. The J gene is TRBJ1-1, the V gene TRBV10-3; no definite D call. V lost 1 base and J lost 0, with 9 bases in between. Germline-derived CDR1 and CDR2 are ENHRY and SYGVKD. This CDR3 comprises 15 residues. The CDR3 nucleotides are TGTGCCATCAGTGAGTTGGAGGCCGTGAACACTGAAGCTTTCTTT. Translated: CAISELEAVNTEAFF.

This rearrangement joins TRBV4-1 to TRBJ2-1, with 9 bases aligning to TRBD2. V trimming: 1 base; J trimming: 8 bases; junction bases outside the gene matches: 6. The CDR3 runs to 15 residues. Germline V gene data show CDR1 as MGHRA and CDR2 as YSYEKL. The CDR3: CASSQVGLAIDEQFF. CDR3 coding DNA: TGCGCCAGCAGCCAAGTTGGACTAGCGATCGATGAGCAGTTCTTC.

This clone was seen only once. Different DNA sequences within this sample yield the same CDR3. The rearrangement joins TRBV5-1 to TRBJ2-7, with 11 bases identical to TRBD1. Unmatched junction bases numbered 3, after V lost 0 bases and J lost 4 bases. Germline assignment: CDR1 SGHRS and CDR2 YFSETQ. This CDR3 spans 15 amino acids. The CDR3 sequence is CASSLGGTGGYEQYF. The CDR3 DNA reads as TGCGCCAGCAGCTTGGGAGGGACAGGGGGTTACGAGCAGTACTTC. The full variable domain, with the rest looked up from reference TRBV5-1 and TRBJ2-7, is KAGVTQTPRYLIKTRGQQVTLSCSPISGHRSVSWYQQTPGQGLQFLFEYFSETQRNKGNFPGRFSGRQFSNSRSEMNVSTLELGDSALYLCASSLGGTGGYEQYFGPGTRLTVT.

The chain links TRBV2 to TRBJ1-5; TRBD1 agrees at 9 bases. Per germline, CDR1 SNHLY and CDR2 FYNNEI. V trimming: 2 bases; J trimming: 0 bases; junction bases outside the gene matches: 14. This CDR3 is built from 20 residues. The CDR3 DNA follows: TGTGCCAGCAGTGAAAGCTTGTTGGGACAGGGAAGGAGTAGCAATCAGCCCCAGCATTTT. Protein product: CASSESLLGQGRSSNQPQHF.

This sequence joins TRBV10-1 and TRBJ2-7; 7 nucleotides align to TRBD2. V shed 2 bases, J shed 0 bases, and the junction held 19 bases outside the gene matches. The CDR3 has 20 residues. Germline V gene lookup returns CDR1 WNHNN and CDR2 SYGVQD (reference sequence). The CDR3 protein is CASSEKREVGVRAPSYEQYF. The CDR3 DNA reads TGCGCCAGCAGTGAGAAGCGGGAAGTAGGCGTCAGGGCCCCCTCCTACGAGCAGTACTTC.

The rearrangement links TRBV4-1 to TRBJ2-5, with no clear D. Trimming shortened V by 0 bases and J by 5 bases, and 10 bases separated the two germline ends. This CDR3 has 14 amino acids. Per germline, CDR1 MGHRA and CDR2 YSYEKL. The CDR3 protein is CASSQDVGRETQYF. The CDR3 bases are TGCGCCAGCAGCCAAGATGTCGGAAGGGAGACCCAGTACTTC.